One and the same sample provided the 21 T cell receptor beta chains below, sequenced in a study of cytomegalovirus exposure and HLA in healthy donors. PCR used 60 Vbeta primers and 13 Jbeta primers. Repertoires were generated with immunoSEQ multiplex PCR, while TCRdb's copy carries only in-frame clones and drops some. The table records over 150,000 clones, more than 80% of them present only once. Sequencing was done on a sample of PBMCs. The receptors originated from a woman in her thirties in good health and CMV-seropositive.

The table lists this clone with a count of one. The genes are TRBV19 and TRBJ2-2; TRBD1 agrees at 10 bases. J lost 1 base, V lost 5 bases, and 13 bases had no gene match. Germline assignment: CDR1 LNHDA and CDR2 SQIVND (reference sequence). The CDR3 has 19 amino acids. CDR3 in amino acids: CASSPEPGQGYGNTGELFF. CDR3 nucleotide sequence: TGTGCCAGTAGTCCAGAACCGGGACAGGGGTACGGGAACACCGGGGAGCTGTTTTTT.

The gene calls are TRBV5-1 and TRBJ2-5; 13 nucleotides line up with TRBD2. J lost 5 bases, V lost 3 bases, and 16 bases had no gene match. The CDR3 is 19 amino acids. Germline lookup yields CDR1 SGHRS and CDR2 YFSETQ. The CDR3 here is CASSSTPLTSGGAYETQYF. In DNA form, the CDR3 reads TGCGCCAGCAGCTCCACCCCACTTACTAGCGGGGGGGCGTATGAGACCCAGTACTTC. Using reference TRBV5-1 and TRBJ2-5 for the parts outside the CDR3, the full variable domain is KAGVTQTPRYLIKTRGQQVTLSCSPISGHRSVSWYQQTPGQGLQFLFEYFSETQRNKGNFPGRFSGRQFSNSRSEMNVSTLELGDSALYLCASSSTPLTSGGAYETQYFGPGTRLLVL.

The gene calls are TRBV7-3 and TRBJ1-6; possible D gene TRBD1, 5 bases. The CDR3 length is 13 residues. V dropped 5 bases and J dropped 7 bases, with 9 bases sitting between them. The germline CDR1 and CDR2 sequences are SGHTA and FQGTGA. CDR3 in DNA: TGTGCCAGCAGCCCGGGGGACAATTCACCCCTCCACTTT. Its protein is CASSPGDNSPLHF.

This sequence joins TRBV7-2 and TRBJ2-3; 8 positions match TRBD2. Germline loops: CDR1 SGHTA, CDR2 FQGNSA. This CDR3 has 17 amino acids. Germline trimming cut 5 bases from V and 5 bases from J; bases unmatched to any gene: 15. The CDR3 DNA sequence: TGTGCCAGCAGCCACTTGGCCGGGGGGGAATTGGAAGATACGCAGTATTTT. Translated: CASSHLAGGELEDTQYF.

This chain links TRBV9 with TRBJ1-2; 7 bases are shared with TRBD1. The trim removed 4 bases at V and 8 bases at J, leaving 17 bases unmatched. The CDR3 spans 16 residues. Germline CDR1 reads SGDLS; CDR2 reads YYNGEE. In DNA form, the CDR3 reads TGTGCCAGCAGCCATCCCGGGGGTACAGGGGAGAGGGGCTACACCTTC. Protein sequence: CASSHPGGTGERGYTF.

The V gene is TRBV9, the J gene TRBJ1-1; a weak D match, TRBD1 (6 bases). Trimming took 3 bases from V and 3 from J, leaving 18 bases between them. CDR1 SGDLS and CDR2 YYNGEE come from the germline V gene. There are 16 residues in the CDR3. CDR3 bases: TGTGCCAGCAGCGCTCAGACAGGTAACGAAGACACTGAAGCTTTCTTT. This sequence encodes CASSAQTGNEDTEAFF. Drawing the rest from reference TRBV9 and TRBJ1-1, the complete variable domain is DSGVTQTPKHLITATGQRVTLRCSPRSGDLSVYWYQQSLDQGLQFLIQYYNGEERAKGNILERFSAQQFPDLHSELNLSSLELGDSALYFCASSAQTGNEDTEAFFGQGTRLTVV.

V is TRBV10-2 and J is TRBJ1-5, with 7 bases identical to TRBD1. Trimming removed 0 bases from V and 0 bases from J; junction bases left unmatched: 2. The CDR3 totals 16 residues. Germline V gene data show CDR1 as WSHSY and CDR2 as SAAADI. The CDR3, as DNA: TGCGCCAGCAGTGAGTCGGGACAGATTAGCAATCAGCCCCAGCATTTT. Protein product: CASSESGQISNQPQHF.

This clone has only one observation. This sequence joins TRBV28 and TRBJ2-1, with a possible D match to TRBD1 (7 bases). CDR3 length: 15 residues. Trimming removed 5 bases from V and 4 bases from J, with 15 bases in between. CDR1 and CDR2 (germline): MDHEN, SYDVKM. The CDR3 bases are TGTGCCAGCAGTCAGACCCAGGGGGGATACAATGAGCAGTTCTTC. This translates into CASSQTQGGYNEQFF.

This clone was seen only once. V usage is TRBV14 and J usage is TRBJ1-4; no clear D gene. The CDR3 extends over 15 amino acids. V lost 0 bases, J lost 5 bases, and 10 bases lay in between. Germline CDR1 SGHDN, CDR2 FVKESK. DNA of the CDR3: TGTGCCAGCAGCCAAGATCCGCGCCTCAATGAAAAACTGTTTTTT. Amino acids: CASSQDPRLNEKLFF.

The sample holds a few counts of this clone. The gene calls are TRBV6-1 and TRBJ2-3, with TRBD1 matching 7 bases. After removal of 3 bases from V and 5 bases from J, the junction contained 5 bases not matched to a gene. CDR3 size: 14 residues. CDR1 and CDR2 from the germline V gene are MNHNS and SASEGT. CDR3 coding DNA: TGTGCCAGCAGTGAGCTGACAGGGTTAGATACGCAGTATTTT. This sequence encodes CASSELTGLDTQYF.

This chain connects TRBV28 to TRBJ2-5; 7 bases fit TRBD2. CDR3 length: 14 amino acids. CDR1 is MDHEN, CDR2 SYDVKM, per germline. With V trimmed by 7 bases and J by 7 bases, 12 bases remained unmatched. The CDR3 here is CASIRTGGGTTQYF. CDR3 DNA: TGTGCCAGCATCAGAACTGGGGGGGGGACGACCCAGTACTTC.

The chain carries TRBV18 and TRBJ1-1; D is unclear. V lost 1 base and J lost 4, with 13 bases in between. Germline values: CDR1 KGHSH, CDR2 LQKENI. The CDR3 consists of 15 residues. The CDR3 here is CASSPRRVGSTEAFF. The CDR3, as DNA: TGTGCCAGCTCACCACGACGGGTTGGAAGCACTGAAGCTTTCTTT.

The rearrangement joins TRBV9 to TRBJ2-2; 10 bases map to TRBD2. CDR3 length: 15 residues. Per the germline V gene, CDR1 is SGDLS and CDR2 is YYNGEE. Trimming removed 4 bases from V and 4 bases from J; junction bases left unmatched: 4. Here the CDR3 DNA reads TGTGCCAGCAGCCCGGGACTAGCGCGCACCGGGGAGCTGTTTTTT. This gives the protein CASSPGLARTGELFF.

This clone was detected a few times. This rearrangement joins TRBV7-2 to TRBJ2-1; the match to TRBD2 covers 8 bases. The V segment lost 4 bases and the J segment 3 bases; nucleotides outside the gene matches: 8. The CDR3 is made up of 16 amino acids. Germline V gives CDR1 SGHTA, CDR2 FQGNSA. In DNA, the CDR3 is TGTGCCAGCAGCTCGCGAACGGGGGGGCGCTACAATGAGCAGTTCTTC. Protein product: CASSSRTGGRYNEQFF. Using reference TRBV7-2 and TRBJ2-1 for the parts outside the CDR3, the full variable domain is GAGVSQSPSNKVTEKGKDVELRCDPISGHTALYWYRQSLGQGLEFLIYFQGNSAPDKSGLPSDRFSAERTGGSVSTLTIQRTQQEDSAVYLCASSSRTGGRYNEQFFGPGTRLTVL.

The chain uses TRBV2 and TRBJ2-3, with no clear D. Looked up from germline, CDR1 is SNHLY and CDR2 is FYNNEI. The CDR3 contains 14 residues. V lost 8 bases, J lost 1 base, and 13 bases lay in between. The chain's CDR3 is CASARLSGTDTQYF. Written as DNA, the CDR3 is TGTGCCAGCGCGCGGCTCTCCGGCACAGATACGCAGTATTTT.

V and J are TRBV27 and TRBJ1-5, with D tentatively TRBD1 (5 bases). CDR1 is MNHEY, CDR2 SMNVEV, per germline (reference sequence). The V and J ends lost 2 bases and 7 bases respectively, with 12 bases between them. The CDR3 sequence is 14 residues long. CDR3 protein: CASSLRQGGQPQHF. The CDR3 DNA reads TGTGCCAGCAGTTTAAGGCAGGGTGGACAGCCCCAGCATTTT.

The chain is built from TRBV7-9 and TRBJ1-3; 9 bases match TRBD1. CDR1 and CDR2 (germline): SEHNR, FQNEAQ (reference sequence). This CDR3 is 16 amino acids long. V trimming: 1 base; J trimming: 2 bases; junction bases outside the gene matches: 3. CDR3 sequence reads: CASSLGTGVPGNTIYF. DNA for the CDR3: TGTGCCAGCAGCTTAGGGACAGGGGTCCCTGGAAACACCATATATTTT.

This clone was recorded once. This chain uses TRBV7-3 with TRBJ1-5; maybe TRBD1 (5 bases). Germline-derived CDR1 and CDR2 are SGHTA and FQGTGA. The CDR3 sequence is 16 residues long. V lost 4 bases to trimming and J lost 0 bases, with 13 bases between them. The CDR3: CASSSPTAYSNQPQHF. CDR3 DNA: TGTGCCAGCAGCTCGCCGACAGCGTATAGCAATCAGCCCCAGCATTTT.

Details on this clone: Other DNA sequences in the sample encode the same CDR3. The rearrangement uses TRBV2 and TRBJ2-2; no clear D. Trimming pared 4 bases from V and 0 bases from J, leaving 6 bases between. CDR3 length: 14 residues. The germline CDR1 and CDR2 sequences are SNHLY and FYNNEI. CDR3 coding DNA: TGTGCCAGCAGTGGGCCAGCGAACACCGGGGAGCTGTTTTTT. Protein sequence: CASSGPANTGELFF.

The J gene is TRBJ2-7, the V gene TRBV5-6; D is unresolved. CDR3 length equals 14 residues. Trimming stripped 5 bases from V and 1 base from J, with 13 bases between. Germline CDR1 SGHDT, CDR2 YYEEEE. CDR3 in DNA: TGTGCCAGCAGTCCCTTATCCGCGTCCTACGAGCAGTACTTC. Translating gives CASSPLSASYEQYF.

To note about this clone: Other nucleotide sequences from this sample produce the same CDR3. This chain uses TRBV9 with TRBJ1-2, with D possibly TRBD1 on 6 matching bases. Trimming cost V 4 bases and J 8 bases, with 21 bases left between them. This CDR3 has 15 amino acids. Looked up from germline, CDR1 is SGDLS and CDR2 is YYNGEE. The CDR3 nucleotides are TGTGCCAGCAGCTCCTCTGGGGGGGGCCTATGGGGCTACACCTTC. Amino acids: CASSSSGGGLWGYTF.